The 4 T cell receptor beta chains given below trace back to one sample, sequenced in a study of identical twins. MiXCR, run by TCRdb on the 5' RACE reads, gives a single entry per CDR3 protein. The repertoire holds about 530,000 distinct CDR3 sequences, with about 15% as singletons. These data were likewise used in another study, on yellow fever vaccine responses in identical twins.

The sequenced material came from CD4+ T cells sorted from blood. The receptors here all came from a woman younger than 30 in good health.

V usage is TRBV5-1 and J usage is TRBJ2-3; 7 bases are a match to TRBD2. CDR1 and CDR2 (germline): SGHRS, YFSETQ. The CDR3 loop spans 16 amino acids. V lost 2 bases to trimming and J lost 4 bases; unmatched junction nucleotides: 10. The DNA for the CDR3 is TGCGCCAGCAGCTTATCTGGTGCGGGGGTGGCAGATACGCAGTATTTT. Translating gives CASSLSGAGVADTQYF. The variable domain in full, with the rest retrieved from reference TRBV5-1 and TRBJ2-3, is KAGVTQTPRYLIKTRGQQVTLSCSPISGHRSVSWYQQTPGQGLQFLFEYFSETQRNKGNFPGRFSGRQFSNSRSEMNVSTLELGDSALYLCASSLSGAGVADTQYFGPGTRLTVL.

This clonotype was detected a few times. The genes are TRBV12-3 or TRBV12-4 and TRBJ2-2; D may match TRBD1 or TRBD2 (5 bases each). The CDR3 runs to 13 residues. Trimming shortened V by 4 bases and J by 3 bases, and 6 bases separated the two germline ends. Here the CDR3 reads CASSWGHTGELFF. The CDR3 DNA reads TGTGCCAGCAGTTGGGGACACACCGGGGAGCTGTTTTTT.

The rearrangement links TRBV27 to TRBJ2-5; 8 bases match TRBD1. V lost 4 bases to trimming and J lost 3 bases; unmatched junction nucleotides: 10. The CDR3 is made up of 16 amino acids. Germline V gene lookup returns CDR1 MNHEY and CDR2 SMNVEV (reference sequence). The CDR3 sequence: CASSSDPGQGEETQYF. As DNA, the CDR3 is TGTGCCAGCAGTTCCGACCCCGGACAGGGTGAAGAGACCCAGTACTTC.

The chain joins TRBV3-1 to TRBJ2-1; TRBD1 matches 9 bases. CDR3 length: 16 residues. Trimming took 2 bases from V and 8 from J; bases not matched to a gene: 10. Germline CDR1 is LGHDT and CDR2 is YNNKEL (reference sequence). The CDR3, as DNA: TGTGCCAGCAGCCAATCCGGGACAGGGTTTGTGGATGAGCAGTTCTTC. Translated, it gives CASSQSGTGFVDEQFF.